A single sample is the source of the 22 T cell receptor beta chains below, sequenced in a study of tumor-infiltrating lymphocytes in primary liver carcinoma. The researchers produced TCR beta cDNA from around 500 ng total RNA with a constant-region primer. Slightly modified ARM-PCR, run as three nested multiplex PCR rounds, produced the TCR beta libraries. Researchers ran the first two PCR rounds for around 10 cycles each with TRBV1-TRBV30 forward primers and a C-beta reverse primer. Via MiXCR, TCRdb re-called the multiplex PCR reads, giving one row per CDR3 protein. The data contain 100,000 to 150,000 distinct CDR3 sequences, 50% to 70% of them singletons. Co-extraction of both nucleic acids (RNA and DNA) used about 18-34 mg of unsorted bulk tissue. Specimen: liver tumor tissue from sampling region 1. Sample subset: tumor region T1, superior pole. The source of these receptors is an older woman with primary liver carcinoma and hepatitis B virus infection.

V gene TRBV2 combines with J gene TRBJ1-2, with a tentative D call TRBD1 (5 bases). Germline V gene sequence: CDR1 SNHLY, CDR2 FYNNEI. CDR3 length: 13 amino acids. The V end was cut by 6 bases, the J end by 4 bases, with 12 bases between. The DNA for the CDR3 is TGTGCCAGCAGGCGGGACGCTAGCTATGGCTACACCTTC. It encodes CASRRDASYGYTF.

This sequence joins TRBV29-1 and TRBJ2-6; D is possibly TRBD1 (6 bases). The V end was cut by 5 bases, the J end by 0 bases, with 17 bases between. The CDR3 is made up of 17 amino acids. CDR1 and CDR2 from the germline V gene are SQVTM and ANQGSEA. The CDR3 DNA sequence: TGCAGCGTTTTGGTCGACAGGACCTCCTCTGGGGCCAACGTCCTGACTTTC. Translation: CSVLVDRTSSGANVLTF.

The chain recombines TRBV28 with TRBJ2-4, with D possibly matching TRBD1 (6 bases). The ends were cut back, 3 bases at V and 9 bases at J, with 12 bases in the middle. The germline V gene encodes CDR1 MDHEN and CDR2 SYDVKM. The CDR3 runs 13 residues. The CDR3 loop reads CASSFGGIGIQYF. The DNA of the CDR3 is TGTGCCAGCAGTTTTGGGGGCATCGGCATTCAGTACTTC. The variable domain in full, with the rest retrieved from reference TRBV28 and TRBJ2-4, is DVKVTQSSRYLVKRTGEKVFLECVQDMDHENMFWYRQDPGLGLRLIYFSYDVKMKEKGDIPEGYSVSREKKERFSLILESASTNQTSMYLCASSFGGIGIQYFGAGTRLSVL.

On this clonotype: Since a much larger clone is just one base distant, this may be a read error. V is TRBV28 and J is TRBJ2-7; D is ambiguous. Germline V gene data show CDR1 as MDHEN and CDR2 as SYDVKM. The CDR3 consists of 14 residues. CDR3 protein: CASSFLSRAYEQCF. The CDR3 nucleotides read TGTGCCAGCAGTTTTCTGAGCCGAGCCTACGAGCAGTGCTTC.

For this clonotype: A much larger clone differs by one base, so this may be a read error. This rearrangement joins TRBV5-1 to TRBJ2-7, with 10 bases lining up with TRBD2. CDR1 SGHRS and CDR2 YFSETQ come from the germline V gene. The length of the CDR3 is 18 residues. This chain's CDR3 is CDSSFNAVGSGRAYEQYF. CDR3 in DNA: TGCGACAGCAGCTTCAACGCCGTAGGGAGCGGGAGGGCCTACGAGCAGTACTTC.

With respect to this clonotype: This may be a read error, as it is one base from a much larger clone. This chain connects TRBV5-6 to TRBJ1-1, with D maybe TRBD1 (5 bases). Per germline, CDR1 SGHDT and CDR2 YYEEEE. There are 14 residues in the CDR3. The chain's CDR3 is CANSPFGGGGEAFF. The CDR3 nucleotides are TGTGCCAACAGCCCCTTCGGGGGGGGTGGTGAAGCTTTCTTT.

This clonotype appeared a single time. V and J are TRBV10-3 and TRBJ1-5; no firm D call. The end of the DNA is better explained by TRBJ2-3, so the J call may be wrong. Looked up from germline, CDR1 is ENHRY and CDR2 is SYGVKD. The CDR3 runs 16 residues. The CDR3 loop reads CAISDGLMDSNQPQYF. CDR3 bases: TGTGCCATCAGTGACGGCCTTATGGATAGCAATCAGCCCCAGTATTTT.

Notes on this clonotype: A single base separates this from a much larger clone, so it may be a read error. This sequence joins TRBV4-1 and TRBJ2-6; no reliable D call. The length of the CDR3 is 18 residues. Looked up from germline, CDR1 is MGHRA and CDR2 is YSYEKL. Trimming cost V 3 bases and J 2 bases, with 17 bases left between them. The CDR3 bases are TGCGCCAGCAGCCAGCTGGACCTGCTCCCCCCTGGGGCCAACGTCCTGACTTTC. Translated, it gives CASSQLDLLPPGANVLTF.

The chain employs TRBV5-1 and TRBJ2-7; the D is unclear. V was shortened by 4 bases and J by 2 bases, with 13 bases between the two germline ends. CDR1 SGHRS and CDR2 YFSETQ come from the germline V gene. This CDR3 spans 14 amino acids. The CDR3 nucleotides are TGCGCCAGCAGCCCCTCCAGCGCCACCTACGAGCAGTACTTC. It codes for CASSPSSATYEQYF.

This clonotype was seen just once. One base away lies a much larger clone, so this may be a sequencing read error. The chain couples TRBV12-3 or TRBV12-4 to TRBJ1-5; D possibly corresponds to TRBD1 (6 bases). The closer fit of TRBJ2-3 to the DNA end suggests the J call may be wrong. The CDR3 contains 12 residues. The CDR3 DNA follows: TGTGCCAGCAGTCAAACCCAGGGGCACCAGTATTTT. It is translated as CASSQTQGHQYF.

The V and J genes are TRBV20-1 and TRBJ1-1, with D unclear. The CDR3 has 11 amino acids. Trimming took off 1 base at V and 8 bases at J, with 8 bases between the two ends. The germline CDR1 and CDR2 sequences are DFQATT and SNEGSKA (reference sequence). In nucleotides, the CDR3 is TGCAGTGCTAGAGGGTTGGGGGAAGCTTTCTTT. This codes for CSARGLGEAFF.

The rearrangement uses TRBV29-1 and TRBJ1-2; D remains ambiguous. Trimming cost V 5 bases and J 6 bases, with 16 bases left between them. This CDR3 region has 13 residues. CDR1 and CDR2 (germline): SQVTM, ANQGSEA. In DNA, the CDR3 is TGCAGCGTTCGGATTTCGGAGGGTAATGGCTACACCTTC. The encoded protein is CSVRISEGNGYTF.

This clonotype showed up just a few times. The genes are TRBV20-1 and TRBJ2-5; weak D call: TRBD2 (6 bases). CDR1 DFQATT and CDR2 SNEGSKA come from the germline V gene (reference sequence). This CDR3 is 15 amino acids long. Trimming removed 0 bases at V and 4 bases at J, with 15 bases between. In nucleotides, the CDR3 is TGCAGTGCTAGAGATGCGACGGGAGAGGGAGAGACCCAGTACTTC. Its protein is CSARDATGEGETQYF.

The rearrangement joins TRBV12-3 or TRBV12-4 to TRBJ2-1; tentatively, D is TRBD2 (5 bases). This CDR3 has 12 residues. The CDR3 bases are TGTGCTGGCGGCGGACTTATAAATGAGCAGTTCTTC. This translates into CAGGGLINEQFF.

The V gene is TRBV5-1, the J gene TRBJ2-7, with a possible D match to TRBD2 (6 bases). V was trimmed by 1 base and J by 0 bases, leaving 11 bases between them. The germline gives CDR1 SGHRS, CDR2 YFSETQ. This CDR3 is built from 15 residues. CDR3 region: CASSLFRDSSYEQYF. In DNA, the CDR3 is TGCGCCAGCAGCTTGTTTCGGGACTCCTCCTACGAGCAGTACTTC.

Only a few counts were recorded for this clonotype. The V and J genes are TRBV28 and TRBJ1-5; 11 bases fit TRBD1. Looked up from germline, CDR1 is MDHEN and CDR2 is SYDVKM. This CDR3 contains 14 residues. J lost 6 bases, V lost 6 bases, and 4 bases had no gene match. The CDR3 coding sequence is TGTGCCAGCAGGACGGACAGGGGGCCTCAGCCCCAGCATTTT. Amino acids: CASRTDRGPQPQHF.

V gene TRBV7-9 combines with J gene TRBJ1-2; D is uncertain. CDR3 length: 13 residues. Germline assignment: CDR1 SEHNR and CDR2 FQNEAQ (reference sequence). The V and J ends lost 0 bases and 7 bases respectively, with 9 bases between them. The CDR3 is CASSLAFGIGYTF. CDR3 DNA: TGTGCCAGCAGCTTAGCGTTTGGGATTGGCTACACCTTC.

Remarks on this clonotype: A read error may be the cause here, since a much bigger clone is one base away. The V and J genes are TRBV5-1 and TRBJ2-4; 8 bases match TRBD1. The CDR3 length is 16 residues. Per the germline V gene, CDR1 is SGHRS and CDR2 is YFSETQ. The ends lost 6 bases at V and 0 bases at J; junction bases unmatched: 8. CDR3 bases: TGCGCCAGCAACTCGGACAGGGAAATAGCCAAAAACATTCAGTACTTC. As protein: CASNSDREIAKNIQYF. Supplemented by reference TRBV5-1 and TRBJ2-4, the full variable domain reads KAGVTQTPRYLIKTRGQQVTLSCSPISGHRSVSWYQQTPGQGLQFLFEYFSETQRNKGNFPGRFSGRQFSNSRSEMNVSTLELGDSALYLCASNSDREIAKNIQYFGAGTRLSVL.

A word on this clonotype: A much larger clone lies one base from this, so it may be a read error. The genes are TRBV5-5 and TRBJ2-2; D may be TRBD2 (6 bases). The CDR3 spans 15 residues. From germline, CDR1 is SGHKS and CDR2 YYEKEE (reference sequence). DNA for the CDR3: TGTGTCAGCAGCTCTACGGGAGTAATCACCGGGGAGCTGTTTTTT. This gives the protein CVSSSTGVITGELFF. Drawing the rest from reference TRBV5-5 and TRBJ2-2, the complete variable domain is DAGVTQSPTHLIKTRGQQVTLRCSPISGHKSVSWYQQVLGQGPQFIFQYYEKEERGRGNFPDRFSARQFPNYSSELNVNALLLGDSALYLCVSSSTGVITGELFFGEGSRLTVL.

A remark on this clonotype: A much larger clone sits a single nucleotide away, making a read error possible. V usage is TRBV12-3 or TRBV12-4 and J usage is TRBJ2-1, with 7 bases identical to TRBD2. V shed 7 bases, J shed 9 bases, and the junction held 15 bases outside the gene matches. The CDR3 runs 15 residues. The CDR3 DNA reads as TGTGCCAGCACCGGGACTAACGGGAGTAATAGTGAGCAGTTCTTC. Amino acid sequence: CASTGTNGSNSEQFF.

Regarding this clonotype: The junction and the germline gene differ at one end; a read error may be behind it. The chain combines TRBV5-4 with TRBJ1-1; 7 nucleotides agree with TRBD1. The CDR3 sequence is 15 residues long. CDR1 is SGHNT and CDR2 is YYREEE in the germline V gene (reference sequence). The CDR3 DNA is TGTGTCAGCAGCCCTGGACAGGACCGGAACACTGAAGCTTTCTTT. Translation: CVSSPGQDRNTEAFF.

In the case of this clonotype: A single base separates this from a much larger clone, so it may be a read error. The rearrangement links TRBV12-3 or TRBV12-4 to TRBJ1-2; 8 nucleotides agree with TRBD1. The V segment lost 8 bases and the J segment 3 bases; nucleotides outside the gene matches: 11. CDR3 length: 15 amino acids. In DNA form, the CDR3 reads TGTGCCAGCGGACGGACAGGGACCCCTCACTATGGCTACACCTTC. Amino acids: CASGRTGTPHYGYTF.